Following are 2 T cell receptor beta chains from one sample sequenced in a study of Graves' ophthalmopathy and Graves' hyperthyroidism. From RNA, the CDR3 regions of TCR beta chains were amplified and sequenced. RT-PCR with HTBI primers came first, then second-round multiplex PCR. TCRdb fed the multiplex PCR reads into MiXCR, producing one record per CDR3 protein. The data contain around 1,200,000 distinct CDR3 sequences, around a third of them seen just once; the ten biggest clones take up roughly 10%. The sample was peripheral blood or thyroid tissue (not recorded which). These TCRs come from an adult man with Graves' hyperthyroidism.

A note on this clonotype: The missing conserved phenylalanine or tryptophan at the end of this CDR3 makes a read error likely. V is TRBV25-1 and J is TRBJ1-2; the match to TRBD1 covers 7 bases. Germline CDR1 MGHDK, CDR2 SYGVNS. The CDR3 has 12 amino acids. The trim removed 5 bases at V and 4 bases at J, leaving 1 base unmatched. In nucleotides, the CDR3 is TGTGCCAGCAGTCCAGGGGGCTATGGCTACACCCTC. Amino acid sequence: CASSPGGYGYTL.

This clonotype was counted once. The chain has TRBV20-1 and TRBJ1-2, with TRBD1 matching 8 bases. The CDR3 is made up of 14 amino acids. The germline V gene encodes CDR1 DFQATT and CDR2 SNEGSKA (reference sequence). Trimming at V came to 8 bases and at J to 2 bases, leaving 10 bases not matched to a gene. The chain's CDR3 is CSLGPGTGNYGYTF. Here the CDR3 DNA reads TGCAGTTTAGGCCCCGGGACAGGAAACTATGGCTACACCTTC.